The clone carrying this T cell receptor (beta chain) occurred many times. Documented time point: sample taken at primary tumor resection. There were approximately 69 donors, all of them untreated patients with early-stage non-small cell lung cancer. Extraction of whole RNA from tumor, nontumor lung or frozen PBMC preceded unsorted sequencing. This CDR3 has 14 residues. V was pared by 2 bases and J by 0 bases, with 7 bases between. The V gene's germline CDR1 is WSHSY and CDR2 SAAADI. One entry per CDR3 protein, called by TCRdb with MiXCR from the 5' RACE reads. The table has under 30,000 distinct CDR3 sequences, 4% to 5% seen once. This entry belongs to a study of spatial heterogeneity in lung cancer. Looking at the study overall: Alpha-chain sequences were detected in numbers that were consistently lower than beta-chain sequences.

This sample comprised PBMCs, obtained at surgery. The rearrangement links TRBV10-2 to TRBJ2-5; possibly TRBD2 for D (6 bases). This clonotype was sampled from a male donor with early-stage non-small cell lung cancer. CDR3 loop: CASSERGNQETQYF. The CDR3 nucleotides read TGCGCCAGCAGTGAGCGGGGGAACCAAGAGACCCAGTACTTC.